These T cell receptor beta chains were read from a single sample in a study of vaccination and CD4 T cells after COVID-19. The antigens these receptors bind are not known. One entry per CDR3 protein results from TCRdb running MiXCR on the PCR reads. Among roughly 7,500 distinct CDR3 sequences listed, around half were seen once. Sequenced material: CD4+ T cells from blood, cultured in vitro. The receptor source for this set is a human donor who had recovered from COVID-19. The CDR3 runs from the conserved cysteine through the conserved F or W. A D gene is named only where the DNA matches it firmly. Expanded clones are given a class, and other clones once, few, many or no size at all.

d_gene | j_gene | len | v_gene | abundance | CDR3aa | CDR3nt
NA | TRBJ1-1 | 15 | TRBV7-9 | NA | CASSLVSGPSTEAFF | TGTGCCAGCAGCTTAGTGTCAGGGCCCAGCACTGAAGCTTTCTTT
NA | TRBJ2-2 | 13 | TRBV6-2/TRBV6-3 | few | CASSWTTTGELFF | TGTGCCAGCAGTTGGACCACCACCGGGGAGCTGTTTTTT
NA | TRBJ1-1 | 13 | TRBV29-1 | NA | CSGSIGGNTEAFF | TGCAGCGGGTCAATCGGGGGGAACACTGAAGCTTTCTTT
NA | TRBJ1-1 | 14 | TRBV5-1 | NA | CASSLDPGAVEAFF | TGCGCCAGCAGCTTGGACCCGGGGGCGGTTGAAGCTTTCTTT
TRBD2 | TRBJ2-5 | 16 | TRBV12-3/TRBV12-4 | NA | CASSLRTSGLIETQYF | TGTGCCAGCAGCCTCCGGACTAGCGGTCTTATAGAGACCCAGTACTTC
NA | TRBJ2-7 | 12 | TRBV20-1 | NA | CSASWGNFEQYF | TGCAGTGCTAGCTGGGGGAACTTCGAGCAGTACTTC
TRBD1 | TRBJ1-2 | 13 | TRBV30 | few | CAWSPRQGYGYTF | TGTGCCTGGAGTCCCCGACAGGGCTATGGCTACACCTTC
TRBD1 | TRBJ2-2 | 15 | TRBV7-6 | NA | CASSGGTGPVGELFF | TGTGCCAGCAGCGGGGGGACAGGTCCAGTGGGGGAGCTGTTTTTT
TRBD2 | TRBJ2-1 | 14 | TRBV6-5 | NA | CASSYAGGLNEQFF | TGTGCCAGCAGTTATGCGGGAGGGTTGAATGAGCAGTTCTTC
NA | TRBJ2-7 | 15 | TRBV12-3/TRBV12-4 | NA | CASSQGQRPLYEQYF | TGTGCCAGCAGTCAAGGGCAACGACCCCTATACGAGCAGTACTTC
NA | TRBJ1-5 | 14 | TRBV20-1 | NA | CSAIRGRESQPQHF | TGCAGTGCTATACGGGGGAGGGAGTCTCAGCCCCAGCATTTT
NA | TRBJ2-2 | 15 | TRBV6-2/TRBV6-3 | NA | CASSYSRGDTGELFF | TGTGCCAGCAGTTACTCGAGAGGAGACACCGGGGAGCTGTTTTTT
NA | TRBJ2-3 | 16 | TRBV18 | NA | CASSPGGLTRTDTQYF | TGTGCCAGCTCACCGGGTGGCCTGACTAGGACAGATACGCAGTATTTT
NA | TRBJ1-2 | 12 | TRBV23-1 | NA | CASDGSFYGYTF | TGCGCCAGCGACGGGAGTTTCTATGGCTACACCTTC
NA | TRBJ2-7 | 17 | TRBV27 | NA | CASSLSALWTGTYEQYF | TGTGCCAGCAGTTTATCGGCCCTCTGGACGGGTACCTACGAGCAGTACTTC
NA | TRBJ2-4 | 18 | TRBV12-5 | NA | CASGPLLVGSGAKNIQYF | TGTGCTAGTGGTCCTCTCCTTGTCGGGTCCGGGGCCAAAAACATTCAGTACTTC
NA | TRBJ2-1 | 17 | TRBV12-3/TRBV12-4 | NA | CASSSDFGVGGNNEQFF | TGTGCCAGCAGCTCGGATTTTGGGGTAGGAGGTAACAATGAGCAGTTCTTC
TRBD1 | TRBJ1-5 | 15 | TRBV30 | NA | CAWSPGQVIPQPQHF | TGTGCCTGGAGTCCGGGACAGGTAATTCCTCAGCCCCAGCATTTT
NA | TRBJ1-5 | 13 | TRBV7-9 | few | CASSVAGNQPQHF | TGTGCCAGCAGCGTGGCGGGCAATCAGCCCCAGCATTTT
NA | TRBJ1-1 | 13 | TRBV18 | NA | CASSPDVNTEAFF | TGTGCCAGCTCACCCGACGTTAACACTGAAGCTTTCTTT
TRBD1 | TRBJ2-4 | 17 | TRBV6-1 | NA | CASGTGTGNRAKNIQYF | TGTGCCAGCGGGACCGGGACAGGGAATCGGGCCAAAAACATTCAGTACTTC
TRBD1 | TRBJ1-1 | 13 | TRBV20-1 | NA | CSARPGQGRLAFF | TGCAGTGCTCGACCCGGACAGGGGAGATTAGCTTTCTTT
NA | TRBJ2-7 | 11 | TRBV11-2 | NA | CASSVLYEQYF | TGTGCCAGCAGCGTCCTCTACGAGCAGTACTTC
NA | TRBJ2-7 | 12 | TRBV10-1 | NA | CASATVSYEQYF | TGCGCCAGCGCCACAGTCTCCTACGAGCAGTACTTC
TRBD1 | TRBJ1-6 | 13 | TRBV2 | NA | CASGRGGNSPLHF | TGTGCCAGCGGTAGAGGGGGCAATTCACCCCTCCACTTT
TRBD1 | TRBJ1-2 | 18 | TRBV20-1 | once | CSAQGGGQGEPANYGYTF | TGCAGTGCCCAAGGTGGGGGACAGGGAGAACCAGCTAACTATGGCTACACCTTC
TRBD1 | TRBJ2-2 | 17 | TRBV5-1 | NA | CASSLARSTGGSGELFF | TGCGCCAGCAGCTTGGCCCGATCCACAGGGGGGTCCGGGGAGCTGTTTTTT
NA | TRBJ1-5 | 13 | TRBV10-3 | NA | CAISFTANQPQHF | TGTGCCATCAGTTTCACAGCCAATCAGCCCCAGCATTTT
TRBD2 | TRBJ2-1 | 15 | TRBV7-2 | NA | CASSLSGRAGYEQFF | TGTGCCAGCAGCTTGAGCGGGAGGGCCGGCTATGAGCAGTTCTTC
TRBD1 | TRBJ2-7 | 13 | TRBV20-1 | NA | CSAEDRGQYEQYF | TGCAGTGCAGAGGACAGGGGGCAGTACGAGCAGTACTTC
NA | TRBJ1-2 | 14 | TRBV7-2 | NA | CASIPAVGRGGYTF | TGTGCCAGCATCCCCGCGGTAGGGCGCGGTGGCTACACCTTC
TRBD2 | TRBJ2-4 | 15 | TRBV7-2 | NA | CASSGSGRAKNIQYF | TGTGCCAGCAGCGGGAGCGGGAGGGCCAAAAACATTCAGTACTTC
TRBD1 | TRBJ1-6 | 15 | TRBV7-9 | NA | CASSPRTGGNSPLHF | TGTGCCAGCAGCCCGAGGACAGGAGGTAATTCACCCCTCCACTTT
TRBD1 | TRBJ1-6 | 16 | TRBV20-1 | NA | CSAFFRGAAYNSPLHF | TGCAGTGCTTTCTTCAGGGGGGCAGCCTATAATTCACCCCTCCACTTT
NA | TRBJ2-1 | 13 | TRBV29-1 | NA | CSVGGLLYNEQFF | TGCAGCGTTGGGGGGTTACTCTACAATGAGCAGTTCTTC
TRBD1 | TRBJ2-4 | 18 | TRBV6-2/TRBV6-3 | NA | CASSYPNRGLSTKNIQYF | TGTGCCAGCAGTTACCCTAACAGGGGGCTGTCGACCAAAAACATTCAGTACTTC
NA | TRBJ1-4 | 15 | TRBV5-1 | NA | CASSLGQVNYEKLFF | TGCGCCAGCAGCTTGGGACAGGTTAATTATGAAAAACTGTTTTTT
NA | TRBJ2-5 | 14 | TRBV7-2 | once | CASSLGGPTIPQYF | TGTGCCAGCAGCTTAGGTGGGCCCACAATCCCCCAGTACTTC
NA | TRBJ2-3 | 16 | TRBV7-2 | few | CASSLAYNVGTDTQYF | TGTGCCAGCAGCTTAGCTTACAACGTAGGCACAGATACGCAGTATTTT
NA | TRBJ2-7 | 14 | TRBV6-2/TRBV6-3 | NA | CASSYVQGKDEQYF | TGTGCCAGCAGTTACGTCCAGGGGAAGGACGAGCAGTACTTC
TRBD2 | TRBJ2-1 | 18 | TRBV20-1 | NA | CSARGEREGESSYNEQFF | TGCAGTGCTCGGGGGGAGCGGGAGGGCGAGAGCTCCTACAATGAGCAGTTCTTC
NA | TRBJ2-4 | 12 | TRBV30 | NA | CAWSTAASIQYF | TGTGCCTGGAGTACGGCAGCTAGTATTCAGTACTTC
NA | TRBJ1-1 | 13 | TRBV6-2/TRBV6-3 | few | CASKQAGYTEAFF | TGTGCCAGCAAACAGGCGGGGTACACTGAAGCTTTCTTT
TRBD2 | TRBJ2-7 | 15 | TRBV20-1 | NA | CSARHTGTSGYEQYF | TGCAGTGCTAGACATACGGGGACTAGCGGCTACGAGCAGTACTTC
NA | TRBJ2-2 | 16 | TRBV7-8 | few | CASSSGGQINTGELFF | TGTGCCAGCAGCTCCGGCGGACAAATTAACACCGGGGAGCTGTTTTTT
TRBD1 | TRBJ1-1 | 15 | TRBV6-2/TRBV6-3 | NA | CASTRLGQLNPEAFF | TGTGCCAGCACTAGGCTGGGACAGCTCAACCCTGAAGCTTTCTTT
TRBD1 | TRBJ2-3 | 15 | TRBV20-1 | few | CSARDARDRTDTQYF | TGCAGTGCTAGAGATGCACGGGACAGGACAGATACGCAGTATTTT
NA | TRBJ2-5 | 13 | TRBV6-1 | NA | CASRIGLQETQYF | TGTGCCAGCAGAATCGGCCTCCAAGAGACCCAGTACTTC
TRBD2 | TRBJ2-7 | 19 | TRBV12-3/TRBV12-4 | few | CASSLILLAGGVRSYEQYF | TGTGCCAGCAGTTTAATCCTACTAGCGGGAGGGGTTCGTTCCTACGAGCAGTACTTC
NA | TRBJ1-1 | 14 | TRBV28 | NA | CASSPRRRRFEAFF | TGTGCCAGCAGTCCCCGTCGACGGAGGTTTGAAGCTTTCTTT
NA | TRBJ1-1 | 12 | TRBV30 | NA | CAWSMGGPEAFF | TGTGCCTGGAGTATGGGGGGGCCTGAAGCTTTCTTT
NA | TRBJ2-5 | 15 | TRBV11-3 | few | CASSHPPGNRETQYF | TGTGCCAGCAGCCATCCACCGGGCAACAGAGAGACCCAGTACTTC
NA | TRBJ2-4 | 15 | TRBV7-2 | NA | CASSLGSWSENIQYF | TGTGCCAGCAGCTTGGGGAGTTGGTCTGAAAACATTCAGTACTTC
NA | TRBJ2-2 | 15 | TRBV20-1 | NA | CSAREVDSFTGELFF | TGCAGTGCTAGAGAAGTGGACTCATTCACCGGGGAGCTGTTTTTT
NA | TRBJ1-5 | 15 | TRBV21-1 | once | CASSKGPFPYQPQHF | TGTGCCAGCAGCAAAGGCCCTTTCCCTTATCAGCCCCAGCATTTT